Below, 19 T cell receptor beta chains from the same sample are listed, as sequenced in a study of blood T cells in healthy people across ages. Primed by a sample-barcoded 5' primer and a J-beta primer mix, a second PCR proceeded for about 6 to 11 cycles. MiXCR was run by TCRdb on the 5' RACE reads, yielding one entry per CDR3 protein. The profile shows 540,000 or so distinct CDR3 sequences, 40% to 50% of them singletons. The sequenced sample was blood. The receptors stem from an older man in good health.

This sequence joins TRBV28 and TRBJ1-2; tentative D call: TRBD1 (5 bases). V lost 0 bases, J lost 7 bases, and 18 bases lay in between. The CDR3 contains 16 residues. Germline V lookup: CDR1 MDHEN, CDR2 SYDVKM. CDR3 residues: CASSLWGRGRWSGYTF. CDR3 bases: TGTGCCAGCAGTTTATGGGGTAGGGGAAGGTGGTCTGGCTACACCTTC.

The chain has TRBV20-1 and TRBJ2-3; D perhaps matches TRBD2 (6 bases). The CDR3 is 14 amino acids. V gave up 6 bases and J gave up 4 bases, with 17 bases separating them. Germline assignment: CDR1 DFQATT and CDR2 SNEGSKA (reference sequence). Here the CDR3 reads CSAPKAGLADTQYF. The DNA of the CDR3 is TGCAGTGCACCTAAGGCGGGGTTAGCAGATACGCAGTATTTT.

This clonotype has more than one count but fewer than ten. The chain combines TRBV6-2 or TRBV6-3 with TRBJ2-1; 10 bases match TRBD1. Trimming cost V 4 bases and J 7 bases; bases outside gene matches: 10. The CDR3 runs to 16 residues. CDR1 and CDR2 (germline): MNHEY, SVGEGT. This CDR3 reads CASSSPGTGVGNEQFF. The DNA for the CDR3 is TGTGCCAGCAGTTCCCCCGGGACAGGGGTAGGAAATGAGCAGTTCTTC.

This rearrangement joins TRBV4-3 to TRBJ1-4; D perhaps matches TRBD1 (6 bases). V lost 1 base and J 0 bases, leaving 15 bases between the germline ends. The CDR3 contains 18 residues. Germline CDR1 LGHNA, CDR2 YSLEER. This CDR3 is CASSQGSGASATNEKLFF. As DNA, the CDR3 is TGCGCCAGCAGCCAAGGCTCAGGGGCCAGTGCAACTAATGAAAAACTGTTTTTT.

The rearrangement joins TRBV5-6 to TRBJ1-1; D is perhaps TRBD1 (6 bases). V dropped 3 bases and J dropped 6 bases, with 30 bases sitting between them. The V gene's germline CDR1 is SGHDT and CDR2 YYEEEE. The CDR3 has 19 residues. DNA for the CDR3: TGTGCCAGCAGCTCAACTGCGGGGGGGCGCTTAATTGGGTACGCTGAAGCTTTCTTT. Translation gives CASSSTAGGRLIGYAEAFF. The full variable domain, completed using reference TRBV5-6 and TRBJ1-1, is DAGVTQSPTHLIKTRGQQVTLRCSPKSGHDTVSWYQQALGQGPQFIFQYYEEEERQRGNFPDRFSGHQFPNYSSELNVNALLLGDSALYLCASSSTAGGRLIGYAEAFFGQGTRLTVV.

There are a few counts of this clonotype. The V gene is TRBV5-4, the J gene TRBJ2-3; TRBD2 agrees at 7 bases. This CDR3 contains 16 residues. The V gene end was trimmed by 0 bases and the J gene end by 4 bases; junction bases not matched to a gene: 8. The V gene's germline CDR1 is SGHNT and CDR2 YYREEE (reference sequence). For the CDR3, the DNA is TGTGCCAGCAGCTTGGGCGGGAGCGGGGCCCCAGATACGCAGTATTTT. Encoded protein: CASSLGGSGAPDTQYF.

V and J are TRBV9 and TRBJ2-1; a possible D gene is TRBD2 (6 bases). The germline V gene encodes CDR1 SGDLS and CDR2 YYNGEE. The CDR3 has 13 residues. Trimming took 3 bases from V and 10 from J, leaving 14 bases between them. The CDR3 loop is CASSGEARIEQFF. The CDR3 nucleotides read TGTGCCAGCAGCGGGGAGGCCCGGATCGAGCAGTTCTTC. The whole variable domain, remainder taken from reference TRBV9 and TRBJ2-1, is DSGVTQTPKHLITATGQRVTLRCSPRSGDLSVYWYQQSLDQGLQFLIQYYNGEERAKGNILERFSAQQFPDLHSELNLSSLELGDSALYFCASSGEARIEQFFGPGTRLTVL.

V and J are TRBV5-1 and TRBJ1-5, with 11 positions matching TRBD1. This CDR3 has 15 residues. Germline trimming cut 4 bases from V and 6 bases from J; bases unmatched to any gene: 6. The germline V gene encodes CDR1 SGHRS and CDR2 YFSETQ. This CDR3 reads CASSPGTGGTQPQHF. CDR3 DNA sequence: TGCGCCAGCAGCCCCGGGACAGGGGGTACTCAGCCCCAGCATTTT.

The chain links TRBV20-1 to TRBJ2-7; no firm D call. Trimming shortened V by 2 bases and J by 7 bases, and 15 bases separated the two germline ends. Per the germline V gene, CDR1 is DFQATT and CDR2 is SNEGSKA (reference sequence). The CDR3 covers 13 residues. The CDR3 DNA reads TGCAGTGCTAGACCTGGACGCTACAATGAGCAGTACTTC. Protein: CSARPGRYNEQYF.

This clonotype was seen a single time. A read error may produce the germline difference seen at one junction end. This chain joins TRBV7-7 and TRBJ2-1; D is undetermined. The CDR3 totals 18 residues. Germline CDR1 is SSHAT and CDR2 is FNYEAQ (reference sequence). Written as DNA, the CDR3 is TGTGCTAGCAGCCTCCTTCAGACCGACACCCTTATAGTAAATGAGCAGTTCTTC. Protein: CASSLLQTDTLIVNEQFF. Using reference TRBV7-7 and TRBJ2-1 for the parts outside the CDR3, the full variable domain is GAGVSQSPRYKVTKRGQDVTLRCDPISSHATLYWYQQALGQGPEFLTYFNYEAQPDKSGLPSDRFSAERPEGSISTLTIQRTEQRDSAMYRCASSLLQTDTLIVNEQFFGPGTRLTVL.

Note on this clonotype: A single base separates this from a much larger clone, so it may be a read error. CDR3 sequence: CASSDGGQRYGYTF. CDR3 DNA: TGTGCCAGCAGTGACGGGGGACAGCGCTATGGCTACACCTTC. V and J are TRBV6-5 and TRBJ1-2, with TRBD1 matching 7 bases. J gave up 4 bases and V 5 bases, and 7 bases lay outside the gene matches. CDR1 is MNHEY, CDR2 SVGAGI, per germline. The CDR3 sequence is 14 residues long.

J is TRBJ2-3 and V is TRBV5-1; no clear D. Germline V gene sequence: CDR1 SGHRS, CDR2 YFSETQ. V was clipped by 1 base and J by 3 bases, with 12 bases between them. The CDR3 runs to 15 residues. The CDR3 is CASSLRPDRTDTQYF. CDR3 sequence (DNA): TGCGCCAGCAGCTTGAGGCCGGATAGGACAGATACGCAGTATTTT. The full variable domain, completed using reference TRBV5-1 and TRBJ2-3, is KAGVTQTPRYLIKTRGQQVTLSCSPISGHRSVSWYQQTPGQGLQFLFEYFSETQRNKGNFPGRFSGRQFSNSRSEMNVSTLELGDSALYLCASSLRPDRTDTQYFGPGTRLTVL.

The table lists this clonotype with a few counts. The chain employs TRBV7-9 and TRBJ2-3; D gene uncertain. Germline V gives CDR1 SEHNR, CDR2 FQNEAQ (reference sequence). V was clipped by 3 bases and J by 6 bases, with 1 base between them. The CDR3 runs 10 residues. In DNA, the CDR3 is TGTGCCAGCAGCTTTGATACGCAGTATTTT. It is translated as CASSFDTQYF.

The V and J genes are TRBV15 and TRBJ2-2, with 7 bases matching TRBD1. Germline lookup yields CDR1 LNHNV and CDR2 YYDKDF (reference sequence). Losses at the gene ends were 2 bases for V and 6 bases for J; bases not matched to a gene: 6. The length of the CDR3 is 15 residues. The DNA of the CDR3 is TGTGCCACCAGCAGACGACAGGGATCCCCCGGGGAGCTGTTTTTT. This encodes CATSRRQGSPGELFF.

This chain uses TRBV24-1 with TRBJ2-3; D is possibly TRBD1 or TRBD2 (7 bases each). The germline V gene has CDR1 KGHDR and CDR2 SFDVKD. The ends were cut back, 12 bases at V and 3 bases at J, with 15 bases in the middle. The CDR3 has 13 residues. The CDR3 loop is CASGGVTTDTQYF. The CDR3 nucleotides read TGTGCCTCAGGGGGGGTAACGACAGATACGCAGTATTTT.

A few counts support this clonotype. V usage is TRBV12-3 or TRBV12-4 and J usage is TRBJ2-7; no clear D gene. The CDR3 loop spans 15 amino acids. Between the trimmed V and J ends, which lost 6 bases and 0 bases, there was a span of 15 bases. The CDR3 region is CASSPLGGSSYEQYF. DNA for the CDR3: TGTGCCAGCAGCCCGCTGGGCGGAAGCTCCTACGAGCAGTACTTC.

This chain uses TRBV10-3 with TRBJ2-1; possible D gene TRBD1, 6 bases. Germline V gives CDR1 ENHRY, CDR2 SYGVKD. This CDR3 comprises 15 residues. The V and J ends lost 3 bases and 4 bases respectively, with 13 bases between them. This chain's CDR3 is CAISDSGVGYNEQFF. The CDR3 region has the DNA TGTGCCATCAGTGACTCAGGGGTGGGGTACAATGAGCAGTTCTTC.

Of note for this clonotype: Its ends do not fully match the called genes, so a read error is possible. The chain recombines TRBV9 with TRBJ2-3, with 8 bases matching TRBD2. Germline CDR1 is SGDLS and CDR2 is YYNGEE. The CDR3 covers 18 residues. The CDR3, as DNA: TGTGCCAGCAGCGCTCAACACACTAGCGGACATAGCACGGATACGCAGTATTTT. It is translated as CASSAQHTSGHSTDTQYF.

The chain recombines TRBV20-1 with TRBJ1-4; 9 bases map to TRBD1. V shed 5 bases, J shed 6 bases, and the junction held 16 bases outside the gene matches. CDR3 size: 17 residues. CDR1 is DFQATT, CDR2 SNEGSKA, per germline (reference sequence). The CDR3 loop is CSARNAGTGLSDEKLFF. CDR3 sequence (DNA): TGCAGTGCTCGGAATGCCGGGACAGGGCTTTCGGATGAAAAACTGTTTTTT.